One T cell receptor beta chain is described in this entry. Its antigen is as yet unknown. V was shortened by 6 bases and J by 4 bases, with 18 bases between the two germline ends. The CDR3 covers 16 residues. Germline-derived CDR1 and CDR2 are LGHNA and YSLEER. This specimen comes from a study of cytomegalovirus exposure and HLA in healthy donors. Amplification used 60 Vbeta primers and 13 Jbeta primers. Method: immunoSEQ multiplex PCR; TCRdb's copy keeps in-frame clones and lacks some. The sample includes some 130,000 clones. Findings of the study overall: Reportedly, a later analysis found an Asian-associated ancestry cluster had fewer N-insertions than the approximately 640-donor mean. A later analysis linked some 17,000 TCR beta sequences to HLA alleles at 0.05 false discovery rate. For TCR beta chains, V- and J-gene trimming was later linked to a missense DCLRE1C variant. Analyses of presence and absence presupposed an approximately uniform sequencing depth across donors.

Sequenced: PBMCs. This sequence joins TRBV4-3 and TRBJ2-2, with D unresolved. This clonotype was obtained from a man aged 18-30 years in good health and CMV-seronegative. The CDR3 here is CASRPSASAITGELFF. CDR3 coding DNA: TGCGCCAGCAGACCAAGTGCTTCAGCGATCACCGGGGAGCTGTTTTTT.